The 20 T cell receptor beta chains below all came from one sample that was sequenced in a study of T cell responses to AZD1222 COVID-19 vaccine. Data came from immunoSEQ multiplex PCR; TCRdb stores just in-frame clones and leaves some out. The profile shows around 120,000 clones, approximately 89% of them singletons. Sequenced material: peripheral blood, taken on day 0 of AZD1222 vaccination. The receptors shown here come from an adult in good health.

The gene calls are TRBV12-3 or TRBV12-4 and TRBJ1-2; a weak D match, TRBD1 (5 bases). There are 13 residues in the CDR3. V lost 4 bases to trimming and J lost 3 bases, with 9 bases between them. The CDR3 sequence is CASSSWGDYGYTF. In nucleotides, the CDR3 is TGTGCCAGCAGTTCCTGGGGGGACTATGGCTACACCTTC.

V is TRBV3-1 (or the pseudogene TRBV3-2) and J is TRBJ2-2; TRBD2 matches at 8 bases. Germline V CDR1 and CDR2: LGHDT, YNNKEL (reference sequence). This CDR3 region has 18 residues. The trim removed 2 bases at V and 3 bases at J, leaving 11 bases unmatched. CDR3 sequence: CASSQQRGPVLDTGELFF. The CDR3 coding sequence is TGTGCCAGCAGCCAACAGCGGGGGCCAGTCCTGGACACCGGGGAGCTGTTTTTT.

This chain joins TRBV5-4 and TRBJ2-7; TRBD2 aligns across 10 bases. Trimming removed 1 base from V and 2 bases from J; junction bases left unmatched: 6. This CDR3 is 16 amino acids long. Germline CDR1 reads SGHNT; CDR2 reads YYREEE (reference sequence). CDR3 nucleotides: TGTGCCAGCAGCTTGTTTCTAGCGGGAGTCACCTACGAGCAGTACTTC. Translation: CASSLFLAGVTYEQYF.

The chain has TRBV10-3 and TRBJ2-3, with D possibly being TRBD1 (6 bases). Trimming pared 8 bases from V and 4 bases from J, leaving 10 bases between. This CDR3 region has 12 residues. The germline V gene has CDR1 ENHRY and CDR2 SYGVKD. The CDR3 here is CAIGTLSDTQYF. Written as DNA, the CDR3 is TGTGCCATCGGGACACTCTCAGATACGCAGTATTTT.

The V call is TRBV5-1, the J call TRBJ1-2; D is ambiguous. Germline lookup yields CDR1 SGHRS and CDR2 YFSETQ. The CDR3 runs to 13 residues. Trimming pared 2 bases from V and 2 bases from J, leaving 7 bases between. The CDR3 nucleotides read TGCGCCAGCAGCTTCTCCGGGAACTATGGCTACACCTTC. Translation gives CASSFSGNYGYTF. The full variable domain, with the rest looked up from reference TRBV5-1 and TRBJ1-2, is KAGVTQTPRYLIKTRGQQVTLSCSPISGHRSVSWYQQTPGQGLQFLFEYFSETQRNKGNFPGRFSGRQFSNSRSEMNVSTLELGDSALYLCASSFSGNYGYTFGSGTRLTVV.

The chain couples TRBV24-1 to TRBJ2-2, with 7 bases matching TRBD1. The germline gives CDR1 KGHDR, CDR2 SFDVKD. CDR3 size: 14 residues. After removal of 9 bases from V and 0 bases from J, the junction contained 3 bases not matched to a gene. The CDR3 loop is CATGTDANTGELFF. The CDR3 region has the DNA TGTGCCACCGGGACAGACGCGAACACCGGGGAGCTGTTTTTT.

The chain links TRBV9 to TRBJ2-3; 9 nucleotides line up with TRBD2. V trimming: 7 bases; J trimming: 3 bases; junction bases outside the gene matches: 9. Germline-derived CDR1 and CDR2 are SGDLS and YYNGEE. The CDR3 is made up of 15 amino acids. CDR3 bases: TGTGCCAGCGGGAGGGCCAGCGGGAGGACAGATACGCAGTATTTT. Its protein product is CASGRASGRTDTQYF.

J is TRBJ2-5 and V is TRBV7-8; the D is unclear. The CDR3 is 13 amino acids. Trimming cost V 2 bases and J 5 bases, with 9 bases left between them. Germline CDR1 SGHVS, CDR2 FQNEAQ. The CDR3 nucleotides are TGTGCCAGCAGCTTAAACCTAGGGGAGACCCAGTACTTC. It yields the protein CASSLNLGETQYF.

The chain recombines TRBV2 with TRBJ2-1; D possibly corresponds to TRBD2 (5 bases). Per germline, CDR1 SNHLY and CDR2 FYNNEI. V was shortened by 7 bases and J by 0 bases, with 13 bases between the two germline ends. This CDR3 contains 15 residues. CDR3 DNA sequence: TGTGCCAGCAAGGAGGAGCGAACCTCCTACAATGAGCAGTTCTTC. This encodes CASKEERTSYNEQFF.

The V gene is TRBV6-1, the J gene TRBJ2-5, with 15 bases lining up with TRBD2. CDR1 and CDR2 (germline): MNHNS, SASEGT. Trimming cost V 4 bases and J 4 bases; bases outside gene matches: 4. The CDR3 loop spans 16 amino acids. The CDR3 loop is CASSGSGLAGGETQYF. CDR3 bases: TGTGCCAGCAGTGGCTCGGGACTAGCGGGGGGAGAGACCCAGTACTTC.

This chain joins TRBV29-1 and TRBJ2-6; maybe TRBD1 (6 bases). With 7 bases removed from V and 1 base from J, the gap between germline ends came to 8 bases. The CDR3 extends over 13 amino acids. Germline values: CDR1 SQVTM, CDR2 ANQGSEA. The CDR3 protein is CSAGDSGANVLTF. For the CDR3, the DNA is TGCAGCGCAGGGGATTCTGGGGCCAACGTCCTGACTTTC.

The J gene is TRBJ2-7, the V gene TRBV27; tentatively, D is TRBD1 (6 bases). The germline V gene encodes CDR1 MNHEY and CDR2 SMNVEV (reference sequence). CDR3 size: 17 residues. V was clipped by 2 bases and J by 4 bases, with 21 bases between them. The CDR3 loop reads CASSLISRPGENYEQYF. In nucleotides, the CDR3 is TGTGCCAGCAGTTTAATTTCCCGGCCAGGGGAGAATTACGAGCAGTACTTC.

The V call is TRBV28, the J call TRBJ2-7, with D possibly TRBD1 on 5 matching bases. Trimming stripped 5 bases from V and 6 bases from J, with 17 bases between. Germline lookup yields CDR1 MDHEN and CDR2 SYDVKM. This CDR3 is 14 amino acids long. The CDR3 region has the DNA TGTGCCAGCAGTCCGTTAGGGGAAAGACGCGAGCAGTACTTC. Residues: CASSPLGERREQYF.

This chain connects TRBV18 to TRBJ2-7, with D maybe TRBD1 (5 bases). From germline, CDR1 is KGHSH and CDR2 LQKENI. This CDR3 region has 15 residues. The ends were cut back, 0 bases at V and 2 bases at J, with 11 bases in the middle. The CDR3, as DNA: TGTGCCAGCTCACCACCGGGTCAGGGCGCCTACGAGCAGTACTTC. Its protein is CASSPPGQGAYEQYF.

The CDR3 sequence: CASSPSGSKGEQFF. CDR3 coding DNA: TGTGCCAGCAGCCCTAGCGGGAGTAAGGGTGAGCAGTTCTTC. The chain is built from TRBV3-1 (or the pseudogene TRBV3-2) and TRBJ2-1, with 10 bases aligning to TRBD2. The germline CDR1 and CDR2 sequences are LGHDT and YNNKEL (reference sequence). The V segment lost 4 bases and the J segment 9 bases; nucleotides outside the gene matches: 6. The CDR3 is 14 residues long.

This clone has a single count. V and J are TRBV5-8 and TRBJ1-1; D not certain. Trimming cost V 2 bases and J 1 base, with 6 bases left between them. Germline V gene sequence: CDR1 SGHTS, CDR2 YDEGEE. This CDR3 contains 13 residues. CDR3 protein: CASSLGGNTEAFF. DNA for the CDR3: TGTGCCAGCAGCTTAGGAGGGAACACTGAAGCTTTCTTT.

The rearrangement joins TRBV18 to TRBJ2-5; 11 bases line up with TRBD2. After removal of 5 bases from V and 5 bases from J, the junction contained 7 bases not matched to a gene. CDR1 KGHSH and CDR2 LQKENI come from the germline V gene. CDR3 length: 15 amino acids. This chain's CDR3 is CASSGLAGGGETQYF. The CDR3 region has the DNA TGTGCCAGCTCAGGCCTAGCGGGAGGAGGGGAGACCCAGTACTTC.

V and J are TRBV11-3 and TRBJ1-6, with a possible D match to TRBD1 (6 bases). With 5 bases removed from V and 7 bases from J, the gap between germline ends came to 9 bases. Germline-derived CDR1 and CDR2 are SGHNT and YENEEA. The CDR3 loop spans 13 amino acids. The CDR3 reads CASSLGGNSPLHF. The CDR3 DNA follows: TGTGCCAGCAGCCTGGGGGGCAATTCACCCCTCCACTTT.

V gene TRBV7-8 combines with J gene TRBJ2-1; D not certain. Trimming removed 2 bases at V and 7 bases at J, with 9 bases between. This CDR3 has 13 amino acids. Germline V gene sequence: CDR1 SGHVS, CDR2 FQNEAQ. The CDR3 loop is CASSLLASNEQFF. In DNA, the CDR3 is TGTGCCAGCAGCTTATTGGCGTCTAATGAGCAGTTCTTC. The full variable domain, completed using reference TRBV7-8 and TRBJ2-1, is GAGVSQSPRYKVAKRGQDVALRCDPISGHVSLFWYQQALGQGPEFLTYFQNEAQLDKSGLPSDRFFAERPEGSVSTLKIQRTQQEDSAVYLCASSLLASNEQFFGPGTRLTVL.

The gene calls are TRBV3-1 (or the pseudogene TRBV3-2) and TRBJ1-4; D not certain. Deletions cut 1 base from V and 8 bases from J, with 14 bases between. The CDR3 is 15 amino acids. Per the germline V gene, CDR1 is LGHDT and CDR2 is YNNKEL (reference sequence). The CDR3 coding sequence is TGTGCCAGCAGCCAAGGTTATGGCGAAGGAGAAAAACTGTTTTTT. Translating it yields CASSQGYGEGEKLFF.